One and the same sample provided the 22 T cell receptor beta chains below, sequenced in a study of regulatory T cells in long-lasting Graves disease. Library construction for TCR beta used iRepertoire HTBI primers and Arm-PCR of CDR3 regions. TCRdb re-called the multiplex PCR reads with MiXCR, one entry per CDR3 protein. The sample has a few hundred thousand distinct CDR3 sequences, approximately 16% seen once. Time point defined: newly diagnosed GD, antithyroid drugs for less than 3 months. Preparation of the TCR library used RNA extracted from PBMCs. This same sample was also part of a study on T cells in Graves' hyperthyroidism and ophthalmopathy.

This material consisted of peripheral blood mononuclear cells (PBMCs), taken at new diagnosis, from a patient treated with antithyroid drugs. The receptors originated from a man aged 40-50 years with Graves disease.

The CDR3 region is CASSSSGEGFGYGYTF. CDR3 nucleotides: TGTGCCAGCAGTTCGAGTGGCGAGGGGTTCGGCTATGGCTACACCTTC. The chain couples TRBV28 to TRBJ1-2; perhaps TRBD1 as D (5 bases). The germline V gene has CDR1 MDHEN and CDR2 SYDVKM. V shed 4 bases and J shed 4 bases, with 19 bases lying between them. The CDR3 sequence is 16 residues long.

This clonotype was observed at least ten times. The chain is built from TRBV2 and TRBJ2-7, with D unclear. This CDR3 has 12 amino acids. V was cut by 7 bases and J by 2 bases, with 9 bases left in between. Germline lookup yields CDR1 SNHLY and CDR2 FYNNEI. CDR3 in DNA: TGTGCCAGCAAGGAGCGAACCTACGAGCAGTACTTC. Translated, it gives CASKERTYEQYF.

The table lists this clonotype with many counts. This chain joins TRBV7-9 and TRBJ2-3, with D uncertain. The CDR3 loop spans 14 amino acids. The V and J ends lost 1 base and 4 bases respectively, with 9 bases between them. Germline values: CDR1 SEHNR, CDR2 FQNEAQ (reference sequence). The DNA of the CDR3 is TGTGCCAGCAGCTTAGTTTTGGGGTCAGATACGCAGTATTTT. It specifies CASSLVLGSDTQYF. The whole variable domain, filled in from reference TRBV7-9 and TRBJ2-3, reads DTGVSQNPRHKITKRGQNVTFRCDPISEHNRLYWYRQTLGQGPEFLTYFQNEAQLEKSRLLSDRFSAERPKGSFSTLEIQRTEQGDSAMYLCASSLVLGSDTQYFGPGTRLTVL.

The table lists this clonotype with many counts. V is TRBV3-1 and J is TRBJ1-2; no firm D call. Germline CDR1 reads LGHDT; CDR2 reads YNNKEL (reference sequence). V lost 2 bases, J lost 8 bases, and 12 bases lay in between. The CDR3 runs 13 residues. Written as DNA, the CDR3 is TGTGCCAGCAGCCAAAGAGAACCGTGGGGCTACACCTTC. Protein sequence: CASSQREPWGYTF.

The sample holds many counts of this clonotype. The chain employs TRBV4-3 and TRBJ1-1; D ambiguous. Trimming cost V 0 bases and J 5 bases, with 10 bases left between them. This CDR3 has 14 residues. Germline CDR1 reads LGHNA; CDR2 reads YSLEER. Written as DNA, the CDR3 is TGCGCCAGCAGCCAAGATCGGAGAAGGACTGAAGCTTTCTTT. It codes for CASSQDRRRTEAFF.

This clonotype was recorded many times. The chain links TRBV27 to TRBJ2-3, with 9 nucleotides matching TRBD2. The V gene's germline CDR1 is MNHEY and CDR2 SMNVEV (reference sequence). Losses at the gene ends were 5 bases for V and 4 bases for J; bases not matched to a gene: 10. CDR3 length equals 16 residues. The chain's CDR3 is CASSALGLASADTQYF. DNA for the CDR3: TGTGCCAGCAGTGCCTTGGGACTAGCAAGCGCAGATACGCAGTATTTT.

This clonotype has ten or more counts. The V and J genes are TRBV28 and TRBJ2-2, with 8 bases matching TRBD2. CDR3 size: 15 residues. The V and J ends lost 5 bases and 5 bases, in that order; junction bases with no gene match: 7. Per the germline V gene, CDR1 is MDHEN and CDR2 is SYDVKM. CDR3 in amino acids: CASSPSGGRTGELFF. The CDR3 DNA follows: TGTGCCAGCAGTCCCTCGGGGGGGCGAACCGGGGAGCTGTTTTTT.

This clonotype was counted ten times or more. The chain links TRBV30 to TRBJ2-3; no clear D gene. The CDR3 has 12 amino acids. V lost 2 bases and J 6 bases, leaving 9 bases between the germline ends. CDR1 is GTSNPN, CDR2 SVGIG, per germline (reference sequence). The CDR3 region is CAWSPLKDTQYF. CDR3 sequence (DNA): TGTGCCTGGAGTCCACTGAAGGATACGCAGTATTTT.

This clonotype was recorded at least ten times. V and J are TRBV3-1 and TRBJ1-5, with 8 positions matching TRBD1. Trimming cost V 6 bases and J 4 bases; bases outside gene matches: 5. Germline-derived CDR1 and CDR2 are LGHDT and YNNKEL (reference sequence). This CDR3 is built from 14 residues. The DNA for the CDR3 is TGTGCCAGCAGATTAGACAGGGGTAATCAGCCCCAGCATTTT. Translation: CASRLDRGNQPQHF.

V and J are TRBV18 and TRBJ1-4, with D possibly being TRBD1 (5 bases). The germline gives CDR1 KGHSH, CDR2 LQKENI. The CDR3 spans 16 residues. V was pared by 1 base and J by 4 bases, with 13 bases between. CDR3 nucleotides: TGTGCCAGCTCACCACGACCCGGGACTGGTAATGAAAAACTGTTTTTT. Its translation: CASSPRPGTGNEKLFF.

The chain carries TRBV5-1 and TRBJ1-4; D is uncertain. With 1 base removed from V and 7 bases from J, the gap between germline ends came to 11 bases. Germline CDR1 and CDR2: SGHRS and YFSETQ. This CDR3 has 14 amino acids. The CDR3 is CASSLTKAGEKLFF. CDR3 bases: TGCGCCAGCAGCTTGACTAAGGCAGGTGAAAAACTGTTTTTT.

This clonotype came up a few times. This chain links TRBV24-1 with TRBJ2-1, with D tentatively TRBD2 (5 bases). CDR1 is KGHDR and CDR2 is SFDVKD in the germline V gene. The CDR3 sequence is 15 residues long. The V gene lost 5 bases and the J gene lost 0 bases, with 10 bases spanning the gap. The CDR3 DNA reads TGTGCCACCAGTGTTTCGGGGTCCTCCTACAATGAGCAGTTCTTC. Amino acids: CATSVSGSSYNEQFF.

This clonotype has ten or more counts. J is TRBJ2-1 and V is TRBV20-1; tentatively, D is TRBD2 (6 bases). V was cut by 6 bases and J by 7 bases, with 19 bases left in between. The CDR3 is made up of 14 amino acids. CDR1 is DFQATT and CDR2 is SNEGSKA in the germline V gene (reference sequence). CDR3 nucleotide sequence: TGCAGTGCACCGGGACTCCTAGGGAATAATGAGCAGTTCTTC. Translating gives CSAPGLLGNNEQFF.

On this clonotype itself: This may stem from a read error, because a much larger clone lies one nucleotide away. The rearrangement uses TRBV18 and TRBJ2-5; D is uncertain. Per germline, CDR1 KGHSH and CDR2 LQKENI. The CDR3 runs 15 residues. CDR3 sequence (DNA): TGTGCCGGCTCACCACAAACAATCTCGGTTGGGACCCAGTACTTC. Encoded protein: CAGSPQTISVGTQYF. The variable domain in full, with the rest retrieved from reference TRBV18 and TRBJ2-5, is NAGVMQNPRHLVRRRGQEARLRCSPMKGHSHVYWYRQLPEEGLKFMVYLQKENIIDESGMPKERFSAEFPKEGPSILRIQQVVRGDSAAYFCAGSPQTISVGTQYFGPGTRLLVL.

The rearrangement links TRBV6-5 to TRBJ2-5; maybe TRBD2 (5 bases). The CDR3 has 18 residues. V was cut by 2 bases and J by 0 bases, with 19 bases left in between. From germline, CDR1 is MNHEY and CDR2 SVGAGI. CDR3 in amino acids: CASSYPNFPSPYQETQYF. The DNA of the CDR3 is TGTGCCAGCAGTTACCCGAACTTTCCTAGCCCGTACCAAGAGACCCAGTACTTC.

The rearrangement joins TRBV18 to TRBJ1-1; a weak D match, TRBD1 (6 bases). Between the trimmed V and J ends, which lost 6 bases and 1 base, there was a span of 12 bases. This CDR3 region has 14 residues. Germline lookup yields CDR1 KGHSH and CDR2 LQKENI. CDR3 coding DNA: TGTGCCAGCTCCGGACAGTCGGCGAACACTGAAGCTTTCTTT. Its translation: CASSGQSANTEAFF. Complete variable domain (other parts from reference TRBV18 and TRBJ1-1): NAGVMQNPRHLVRRRGQEARLRCSPMKGHSHVYWYRQLPEEGLKFMVYLQKENIIDESGMPKERFSAEFPKEGPSILRIQQVVRGDSAAYFCASSGQSANTEAFFGQGTRLTVV.

This clonotype was counted at least ten times. The chain combines TRBV10-3 with TRBJ1-5; D might be TRBD1 (5 bases). This CDR3 comprises 14 residues. Germline V gene sequence: CDR1 ENHRY, CDR2 SYGVKD. The V end was cut by 0 bases, the J end by 9 bases, with 12 bases between. In nucleotides, the CDR3 is TGTGCCATCAGTGAGTCACGGGGGGATCTGCCCCAGCATTTT. Translation gives CAISESRGDLPQHF.

DNA for the CDR3: TGCGCCAGCAGCCAAGGGGGACTAGCGGGGGTGGAGACCCAGTACTTC. Its protein is CASSQGGLAGVETQYF. The chain recombines TRBV4-1 with TRBJ2-5; 14 bases map to TRBD2. Germline loops: CDR1 MGHRA, CDR2 YSYEKL. This CDR3 has 16 amino acids. V lost 1 base and J lost 5; bases outside the gene matches: 3.

There are many counts of this clonotype. Here the CDR3 DNA reads TGTGCCAGCAGTCCCGGCGGAGCGGGGGGAATAGAGACCCAGTACTTC. Protein sequence: CASSPGGAGGIETQYF. The rearrangement uses TRBV28 and TRBJ2-5, with 9 nucleotides matching TRBD2. After removal of 5 bases from V and 4 bases from J, the junction contained 11 bases not matched to a gene. Germline values: CDR1 MDHEN, CDR2 SYDVKM. CDR3 length: 16 residues.

V gene TRBV29-1 combines with J gene TRBJ1-2, with 7 bases aligning to TRBD1. CDR3 length: 12 amino acids. CDR1 and CDR2 from the germline V gene are SQVTM and ANQGSEA. After removal of 5 bases from V and 7 bases from J, the junction contained 7 bases not matched to a gene. Here the CDR3 DNA reads TGCAGCGTTACCCGGGACAGTGGTGGCTACACCTTC. Its translation: CSVTRDSGGYTF.

This clonotype came up many times. The chain combines TRBV3-1 with TRBJ1-1; no definite D call. Trimming stripped 2 bases from V and 5 bases from J, with 6 bases between. CDR3 size: 12 residues. CDR1 is LGHDT, CDR2 YNNKEL, per germline (reference sequence). The CDR3 spells CASSQRATEAFF. DNA of the CDR3: TGTGCCAGCAGCCAAAGGGCAACTGAAGCTTTCTTT. The whole variable domain, remainder taken from reference TRBV3-1 and TRBJ1-1, is DTAVSQTPKYLVTQMGNDKSIKCEQNLGHDTMYWYKQDSKKFLKIMFSYNNKELIINETVPNRFSPKSPDKAHLNLHINSLELGDSAVYFCASSQRATEAFFGQGTRLTVV.

This clonotype was picked up many times. This rearrangement joins TRBV18 to TRBJ2-3; the match to TRBD2 covers 13 bases. CDR1 is KGHSH and CDR2 is LQKENI in the germline V gene. J was trimmed by 0 bases and V by 3 bases; bases with no gene match: 12. The CDR3 has 20 residues. CDR3: CASSPTNRATSGGSTDTQYF. For the CDR3, the DNA is TGTGCCAGCTCACCTACTAATAGAGCGACTAGCGGGGGGAGCACAGATACGCAGTATTTT.